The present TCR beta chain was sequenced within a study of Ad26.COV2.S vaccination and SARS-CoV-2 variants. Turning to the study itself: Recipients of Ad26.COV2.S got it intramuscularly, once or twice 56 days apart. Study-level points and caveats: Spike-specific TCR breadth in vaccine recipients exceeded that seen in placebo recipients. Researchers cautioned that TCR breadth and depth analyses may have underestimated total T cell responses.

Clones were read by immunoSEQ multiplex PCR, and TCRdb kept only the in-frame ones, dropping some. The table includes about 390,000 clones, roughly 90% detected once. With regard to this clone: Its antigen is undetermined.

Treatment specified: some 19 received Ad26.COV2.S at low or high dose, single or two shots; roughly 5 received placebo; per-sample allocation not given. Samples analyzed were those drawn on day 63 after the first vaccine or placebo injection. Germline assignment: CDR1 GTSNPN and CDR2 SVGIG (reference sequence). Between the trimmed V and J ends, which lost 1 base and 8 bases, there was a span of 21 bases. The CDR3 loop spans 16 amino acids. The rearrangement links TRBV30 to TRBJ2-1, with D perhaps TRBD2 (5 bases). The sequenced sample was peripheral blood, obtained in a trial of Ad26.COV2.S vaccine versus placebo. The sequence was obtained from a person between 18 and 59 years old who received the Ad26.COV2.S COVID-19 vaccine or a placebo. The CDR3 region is CAWSAGVLRSLDEQFF. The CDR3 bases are TGTGCCTGGAGTGCCGGGGTACTAAGGAGCCTCGATGAGCAGTTCTTC.